This entry concerns a single T cell receptor (beta chain). This sample stems from a study of blood T cell repertoires in COVID-19. Overall study context: There were acute and convalescent COVID-19 samples, and they came from the United States, Italy and Spain. T cells, B-cell-depleted T cells, or PBMCs provided the cDNA or gDNA that served as material.

How the authors handled the data: Reference gene primer amplification gave estimated nucleated cell counts. Measured with immunoSEQ multiplex PCR; TCRdb has only the in-frame clones, and not every one. The DNA was the basis for D and trimming; V, J and clone size are from that table. The table has 150,000 to 190,000 clones, around 89% seen once. The sample was peripheral blood. The sequence derives from a woman aged 40 to 50 with acute or convalescent COVID-19.

The CDR3 region is CASSQDRRGNTIYF. The CDR3 DNA sequence: TGTGCCAGCAGCCAAGACCGGCGGGGAAACACCATATATTTT. The chain has TRBV14 and TRBJ1-3; unclear D gene. The V gene lost 0 bases and the J gene lost 4 bases, with 7 bases spanning the gap. The length of the CDR3 is 14 residues. Germline CDR1 and CDR2: SGHDN and FVKESK.